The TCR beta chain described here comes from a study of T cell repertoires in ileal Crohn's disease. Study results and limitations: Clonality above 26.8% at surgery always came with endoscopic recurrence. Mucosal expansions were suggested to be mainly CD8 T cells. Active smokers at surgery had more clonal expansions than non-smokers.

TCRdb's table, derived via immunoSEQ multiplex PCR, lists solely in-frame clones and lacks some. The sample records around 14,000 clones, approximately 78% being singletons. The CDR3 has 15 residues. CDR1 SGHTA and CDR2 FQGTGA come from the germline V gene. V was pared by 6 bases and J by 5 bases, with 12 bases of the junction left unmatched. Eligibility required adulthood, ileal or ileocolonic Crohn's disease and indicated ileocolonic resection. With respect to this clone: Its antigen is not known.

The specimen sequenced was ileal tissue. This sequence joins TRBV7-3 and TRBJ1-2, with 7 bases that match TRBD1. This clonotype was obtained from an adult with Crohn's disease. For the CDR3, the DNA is TGTGCCAGCAGGTTCGCGCCAGGACAGGCATATGGCTACACCTTC. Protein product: CASRFAPGQAYGYTF.